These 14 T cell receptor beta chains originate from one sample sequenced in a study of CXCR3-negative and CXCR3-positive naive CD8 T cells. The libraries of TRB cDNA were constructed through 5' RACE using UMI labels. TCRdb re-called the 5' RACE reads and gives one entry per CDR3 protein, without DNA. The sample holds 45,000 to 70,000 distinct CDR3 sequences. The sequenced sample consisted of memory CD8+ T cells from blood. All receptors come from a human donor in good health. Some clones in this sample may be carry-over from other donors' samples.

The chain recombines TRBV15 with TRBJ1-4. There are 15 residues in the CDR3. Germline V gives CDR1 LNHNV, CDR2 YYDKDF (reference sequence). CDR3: CATSESRQRDEKLFF. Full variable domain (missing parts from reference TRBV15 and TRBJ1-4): DAMVIQNPRYQVTQFGKPVTLSCSQTLNHNVMYWYQQKSSQAPKLLFHYYDKDFNNEADTPDNFQSRRPNTSFCFLDIRSPGLGDTAMYLCATSESRQRDEKLFFGSGTQLSVL.

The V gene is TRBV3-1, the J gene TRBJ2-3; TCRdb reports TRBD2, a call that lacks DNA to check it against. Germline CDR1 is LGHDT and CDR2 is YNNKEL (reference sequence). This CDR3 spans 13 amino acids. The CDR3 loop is CASSHSRGDTQYF.

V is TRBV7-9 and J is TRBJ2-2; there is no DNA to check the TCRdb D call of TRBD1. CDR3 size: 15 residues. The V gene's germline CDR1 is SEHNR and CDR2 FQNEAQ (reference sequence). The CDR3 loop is CASSYGTGGTGELFF.

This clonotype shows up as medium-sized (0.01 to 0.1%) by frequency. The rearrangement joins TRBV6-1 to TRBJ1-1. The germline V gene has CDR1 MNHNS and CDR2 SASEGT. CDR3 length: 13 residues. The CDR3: CASKTEMNTEAFF.

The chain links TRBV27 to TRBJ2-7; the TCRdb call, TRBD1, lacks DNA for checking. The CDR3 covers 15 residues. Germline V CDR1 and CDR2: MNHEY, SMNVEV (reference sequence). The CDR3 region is CASSSPGQGAYEQYF.

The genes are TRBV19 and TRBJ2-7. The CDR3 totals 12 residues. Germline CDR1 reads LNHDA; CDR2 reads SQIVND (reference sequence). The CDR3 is CASSQGIYEQYF.

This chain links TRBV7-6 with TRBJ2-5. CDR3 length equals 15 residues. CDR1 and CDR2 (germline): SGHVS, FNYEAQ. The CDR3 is CASSLAWGMGETQYF.

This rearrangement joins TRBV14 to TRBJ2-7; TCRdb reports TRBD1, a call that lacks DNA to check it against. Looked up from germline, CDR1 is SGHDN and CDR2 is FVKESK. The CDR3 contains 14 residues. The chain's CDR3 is CASSQVQGFYEQYF.

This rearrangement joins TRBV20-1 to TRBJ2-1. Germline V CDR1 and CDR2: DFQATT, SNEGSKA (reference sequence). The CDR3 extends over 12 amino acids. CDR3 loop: CSARTADNEQFF.

Here the CDR3 reads CASSLSGGVTDTQYF. J is TRBJ2-3 and V is TRBV7-6; TCRdb names TRBD1, which stays unverified in the absence of DNA. From germline, CDR1 is SGHVS and CDR2 FNYEAQ. CDR3 size: 15 residues.

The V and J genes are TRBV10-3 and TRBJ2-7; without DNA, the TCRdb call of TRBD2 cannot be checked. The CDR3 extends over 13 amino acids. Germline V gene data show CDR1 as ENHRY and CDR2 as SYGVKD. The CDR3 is CAISGTGDYEQYF.

The CDR3 sequence is CASSLRPSGYQETQYF. The J gene is TRBJ2-5, the V gene TRBV12-3 or TRBV12-4; TCRdb reports TRBD2, a call that lacks DNA to check it against. This CDR3 region has 16 residues.

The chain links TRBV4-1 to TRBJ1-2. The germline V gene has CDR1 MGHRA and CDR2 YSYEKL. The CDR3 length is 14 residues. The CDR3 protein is CASTPGRGDYGYTF.

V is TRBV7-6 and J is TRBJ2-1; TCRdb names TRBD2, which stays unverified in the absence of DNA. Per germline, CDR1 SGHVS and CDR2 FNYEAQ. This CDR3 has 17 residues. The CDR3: CASGGTSGGSSYNEQFF. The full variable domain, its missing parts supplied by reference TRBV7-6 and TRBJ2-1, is GAGVSQSPRYKVTKRGQDVALRCDPISGHVSLYWYRQALGQGPEFLTYFNYEAQQDKSGLPNDRFSAERPEGSISTLTIQRTEQRDSAMYRCASGGTSGGSSYNEQFFGPGTRLTVL.